The 22 T cell receptor beta chains below were found in one sample sequenced in a study of vaccination effects on CD4 cells after COVID-19. The table came from immunoSEQ multiplex PCR; TCRdb's copy has only in-frame clones and leaves some out. This sample yields approximately 74,000 clones, of which 65% to 75% are seen a single time; around 3% belongs to the top ten. Their cognate antigens are unknown. Sequencing followed a ViraFEST assay step that expanded antigen-specific CD4+ T cells with viral peptide pools. Between days 9 and 10 of culture, CD4+ T cells were separated out. Vaccine recipients, nucleocapsid antibody negative, had no prior SARS-CoV-2 infection. The material was CD4+ T cells from PBMCs cultured with HCoV-NL63 spike peptides, obtained before COVID-19 vaccination. These receptors originate from a human donor who received a COVID-19 vaccine.

This clone was counted between two and nine times. This chain connects TRBV7-3 to TRBJ2-2; 9 bases map to TRBD2. Germline loops: CDR1 SGHTA, CDR2 FQGTGA. J lost 2 bases, V lost 6 bases, and 4 bases had no gene match. The CDR3 contains 15 residues. The DNA for the CDR3 is TGTGCCAGCAGTAGGACTAGCGACAACACCGGGGAGCTGTTTTTT. This codes for CASSRTSDNTGELFF.

The V gene is TRBV7-2, the J gene TRBJ2-1; 8 positions agree with TRBD2. Losses at the gene ends were 5 bases for V and 4 bases for J; bases not matched to a gene: 4. The CDR3 length is 14 residues. Germline V lookup: CDR1 SGHTA, CDR2 FQGNSA. This chain's CDR3 is CASSPSGGYNEQFF. Here the CDR3 DNA reads TGTGCCAGCAGCCCAAGCGGGGGATACAATGAGCAGTTCTTC.

The chain couples TRBV5-6 to TRBJ1-5; D may be TRBD1 (6 bases). The CDR3 is made up of 16 amino acids. Trimming stripped 4 bases from V and 5 bases from J, with 19 bases between. Germline V gene lookup returns CDR1 SGHDT and CDR2 YYEEEE. DNA of the CDR3: TGTGCCAGCAGCCGAGCCAGGGGCTCGGCGGATCAGCCCCAGCATTTT. This gives the protein CASSRARGSADQPQHF.

The rearrangement uses TRBV6-2 or TRBV6-3 and TRBJ1-1; D perhaps matches TRBD1 (5 bases). The CDR3 totals 14 residues. Trimming shortened V by 2 bases and J by 1 base, and 8 bases separated the two germline ends. Germline CDR1 is MNHEY and CDR2 is SVGEGT. CDR3: CASSYQGPNTEAFF. In DNA form, the CDR3 reads TGTGCCAGCAGTTACCAGGGCCCGAACACTGAAGCTTTCTTT.

The chain links TRBV4-1 to TRBJ2-2; TRBD1 agrees at 8 bases. Germline CDR1 is MGHRA and CDR2 is YSYEKL. V was clipped by 1 base and J by 6 bases; unmatched bases: 4. CDR3 length: 15 amino acids. In nucleotides, the CDR3 is TGCGCCAGCAGCCAAGCCCGGACAGGGCCCGGGGAGCTGTTTTTT. Amino acids: CASSQARTGPGELFF.

This rearrangement joins TRBV28 to TRBJ1-1, with no clear D. The germline gives CDR1 MDHEN, CDR2 SYDVKM. The CDR3 is 14 amino acids. V dropped 1 base and J dropped 1 base, with 7 bases sitting between them. DNA of the CDR3: TGTGCCAGCAGTTTATTTGGAACGAACACTGAAGCTTTCTTT. This gives the protein CASSLFGTNTEAFF.

V usage is TRBV12-3 or TRBV12-4 and J usage is TRBJ2-5; 7 bases align to TRBD1. CDR3 length equals 13 residues. Trimming took 4 bases from V and 5 from J; bases not matched to a gene: 4. CDR3 coding DNA: TGTGCCAGCAGTTACAGGGGTGGGGAGACCCAGTACTTC. Translated: CASSYRGGETQYF.

The chain employs TRBV5-1 and TRBJ2-1; a possible D gene is TRBD2 (6 bases). The CDR3 extends over 14 amino acids. The germline CDR1 and CDR2 sequences are SGHRS and YFSETQ. Trimming removed 4 bases from V and 0 bases from J, with 8 bases in between. CDR3 sequence reads: CASSTGGSYNEQFF. Written as DNA, the CDR3 is TGCGCCAGCAGCACCGGGGGCTCCTACAATGAGCAGTTCTTC.

The chain recombines TRBV18 with TRBJ2-7, with TRBD2 identical over 9 bases. Germline-derived CDR1 and CDR2 are KGHSH and LQKENI. Trimming removed 1 base from V and 3 bases from J; junction bases left unmatched: 4. The length of the CDR3 is 15 residues. CDR3 DNA: TGTGCCAGCTCACCACGGGCGGGGGGGAGCTACGAGCAGTACGTC. It specifies CASSPRAGGSYEQYV.

The genes are TRBV2 and TRBJ1-1; the D is unclear. The CDR3 covers 13 residues. The V end lost 4 bases, the J end lost 1 base, and 7 bases lay between the germline ends. Germline assignment: CDR1 SNHLY and CDR2 FYNNEI. CDR3 residues: CASSASGNTEAFF. The CDR3 DNA is TGTGCCAGCAGTGCATCCGGGAACACTGAAGCTTTCTTT.

DNA of the CDR3: TGTGCCAGCAGCGAGGGATTAACTAACTATGGCTACACCTTC. Protein sequence: CASSEGLTNYGYTF. V gene TRBV9 combines with J gene TRBJ1-2, with no clear D. CDR3 length equals 14 residues. CDR1 SGDLS and CDR2 YYNGEE come from the germline V gene. Deletions cut 3 bases from V and 0 bases from J, with 9 bases between. Full variable domain (outside the CDR3, taken from reference TRBV9 and TRBJ1-2): DSGVTQTPKHLITATGQRVTLRCSPRSGDLSVYWYQQSLDQGLQFLIQYYNGEERAKGNILERFSAQQFPDLHSELNLSSLELGDSALYFCASSEGLTNYGYTFGSGTRLTVV.

As DNA, the CDR3 is TGTGCCAGCAGCTTAGCGTTGCCTGCCGACGCGAACACCGGGGAGCTGTTTTTT. Its translation is CASSLALPADANTGELFF. The chain employs TRBV7-9 and TRBJ2-2; no clear D. Trimming removed 0 bases at V and 0 bases at J, with 14 bases between. Looked up from germline, CDR1 is SEHNR and CDR2 is FQNEAQ (reference sequence). The CDR3 sequence is 18 residues long. The whole variable domain, remainder taken from reference TRBV7-9 and TRBJ2-2, is DTGVSQNPRHKITKRGQNVTFRCDPISEHNRLYWYRQTLGQGPEFLTYFQNEAQLEKSRLLSDRFSAERPKGSFSTLEIQRTEQGDSAMYLCASSLALPADANTGELFFGEGSRLTVL.

This clone was counted between two and nine times. CDR3 sequence reads: CASSLLGGQYGYTF. In DNA form, the CDR3 reads TGTGCCAGCAGCTTACTGGGGGGACAATATGGCTACACCTTC. The chain couples TRBV7-2 to TRBJ1-2, with D possibly being TRBD1 (6 bases). The CDR3 length is 14 residues. CDR1 SGHTA and CDR2 FQGNSA come from the germline V gene. The V end lost 2 bases, the J end lost 5 bases, and 12 bases lay between the germline ends.

The chain carries TRBV7-2 and TRBJ2-3; unclear D gene. The CDR3 length is 14 residues. Germline V gene data show CDR1 as SGHTA and CDR2 as FQGNSA. V lost 2 bases to trimming and J lost 1 base, with 7 bases between them. Here the CDR3 DNA reads TGTGCCAGCAGCTTAAACTCCCGCACAGATACGCAGTATTTT. Translation gives CASSLNSRTDTQYF.

This clone has just a few counts. The CDR3 is CASRSGGSYNEQFF. The CDR3 bases are TGTGCCAGCAGAAGCGGGGGGTCGTACAATGAGCAGTTCTTC. The chain has TRBV28 and TRBJ2-1; 9 nucleotides agree with TRBD2. The CDR3 consists of 14 residues. J lost 4 bases, V lost 6 bases, and 4 bases had no gene match. From germline, CDR1 is MDHEN and CDR2 SYDVKM. Filled out from reference TRBV28 and TRBJ2-1, the complete variable domain reads DVKVTQSSRYLVKRTGEKVFLECVQDMDHENMFWYRQDPGLGLRLIYFSYDVKMKEKGDIPEGYSVSREKKERFSLILESASTNQTSMYLCASRSGGSYNEQFFGPGTRLTVL.

J is TRBJ1-3 and V is TRBV9; D might be TRBD1 (5 bases). CDR3 length: 18 residues. V was trimmed by 0 bases and J by 0 bases, leaving 16 bases between them. Germline V gives CDR1 SGDLS, CDR2 YYNGEE. CDR3 DNA sequence: TGTGCCAGCAGCGTAGAGGTGGGGCCTCGGGGCTCTGGAAACACCATATATTTT. This codes for CASSVEVGPRGSGNTIYF.

This clone has more than one count but fewer than ten. The rearrangement links TRBV4-1 to TRBJ2-2; D is perhaps TRBD1 (5 bases). V gave up 4 bases and J gave up 2 bases, with 14 bases separating them. Germline CDR1 reads MGHRA; CDR2 reads YSYEKL. The CDR3 spans 16 residues. This CDR3 is CASSLGTGTNTGELFF. CDR3 sequence (DNA): TGCGCCAGCAGCCTTGGTACAGGAACTAACACCGGGGAGCTGTTTTTT.

This chain connects TRBV6-6 to TRBJ1-2, with D perhaps TRBD1 (6 bases). Germline CDR1 MNHNY, CDR2 SVGAGI (reference sequence). Trimming left V 8 bases short and J 4 bases short, with 14 bases between. The length of the CDR3 is 13 residues. The CDR3: CASVRDTFYGYTF. CDR3 DNA sequence: TGTGCCAGCGTACGGGACACATTCTATGGCTACACCTTC.

This chain joins TRBV7-2 and TRBJ2-3; D call uncertain. There are 12 residues in the CDR3. Germline loops: CDR1 SGHTA, CDR2 FQGNSA. Trimming left V 1 base short and J 4 bases short, with 3 bases between. CDR3 sequence: CASSLVPDTQYF. The CDR3 DNA follows: TGTGCCAGCAGCTTAGTACCAGATACGCAGTATTTT.

This clone has a single count. The V and J genes are TRBV7-2 and TRBJ1-2; no reliable D call. This CDR3 has 14 residues. Germline CDR1 and CDR2: SGHTA and FQGNSA. With 5 bases removed from V and 0 bases from J, the gap between germline ends came to 10 bases. CDR3 in DNA: TGTGCCAGCAGCCCGTCGGAAGCTAACTATGGCTACACCTTC. Translating gives CASSPSEANYGYTF.

The chain employs TRBV18 and TRBJ2-3; the D is unclear. CDR1 and CDR2 (germline): KGHSH, LQKENI. V was pared by 8 bases and J by 2 bases, with 11 bases between. CDR3 length equals 13 residues. CDR3 DNA sequence: TGTGCCAGCGTGTCGAGTATCACAGATACGCAGTATTTT. This sequence encodes CASVSSITDTQYF.

The V gene is TRBV6-5, the J gene TRBJ2-5; D possibly uses TRBD1 or TRBD2 (5 bases each). Trimming stripped 0 bases from V and 5 bases from J, with 10 bases between. CDR1 and CDR2 from the germline V gene are MNHEY and SVGAGI. This CDR3 region has 14 residues. This CDR3 reads CASSYSGGWETQYF. The CDR3 region has the DNA TGTGCCAGCAGTTACTCTGGGGGTTGGGAGACCCAGTACTTC.